Listed here are 9 T cell receptor beta chains from one sample, sequenced in a study of tumor-infiltrating lymphocytes in glioblastoma multiforme. Three nested ARM-PCR rounds with V-beta and C-beta primers built TCRB libraries. TCRdb re-derived calls from the multiplex PCR reads in MiXCR, one entry per CDR3 protein. Found here are about 15,000 distinct CDR3 sequences, more than 65% of them singletons; the top ten hold around half. Input material: brain tumor tissue. These receptors were collected from a male donor with glioblastoma.

The chain is built from TRBV20-1 and TRBJ2-7; D is unresolved. V shed 7 bases and J shed 6 bases, with 13 bases lying between them. CDR3 length: 11 residues. Germline CDR1 is DFQATT and CDR2 is SNEGSKA (reference sequence). The chain's CDR3 is CSVSSGREQYF. The CDR3 nucleotides read TGCAGTGTTTCATCTGGTCGCGAGCAGTACTTC.

Concerning this clonotype: This may arise from a read error, as a much more abundant clone is one base away. This chain uses TRBV11-3 with TRBJ2-1; D perhaps matches TRBD1 (5 bases). The germline V gene encodes CDR1 SGHNT and CDR2 YENEEA. The CDR3 contains 13 residues. CDR3 residues: CASGLTGLNEQFF. Written as DNA, the CDR3 is TGTGCCAGCGGCTTAACAGGTTTAAATGAGCAGTTCTTC.

To note about this clonotype: This is likely a read error, given that the CDR3 carries no conserved phenylalanine or tryptophan at its end. The rearrangement uses TRBV28 and TRBJ2-7, with 7 bases matching TRBD2. J gave up 1 base and V 7 bases, and 7 bases lay outside the gene matches. The CDR3 loop spans 14 amino acids. CDR1 MDHEN and CDR2 SYDVKM come from the germline V gene. The CDR3 DNA sequence: TGTGCCAGCAATTTTGCGGGAGAGTCCTACGAGCAGTACTCC. This sequence encodes CASNFAGESYEQYS.

This sequence joins TRBV10-2 and TRBJ1-5; 8 bases agree with TRBD1. V lost 6 bases and J lost 9; bases outside the gene matches: 13. The CDR3 is 15 residues long. The germline gives CDR1 WSHSY, CDR2 SAAADI. The CDR3 region has the DNA TGCGCCAGCAGACCCCGGGCGACAGGGGATCGGCCCCAGCATTTT. Translated, it gives CASRPRATGDRPQHF.

To note about this clonotype: At one end the junction does not follow the germline gene, possibly because of a read error. The J gene is TRBJ2-7, the V gene TRBV11-1; D is possibly TRBD2 (7 bases). The V gene's germline CDR1 is SGHAT and CDR2 FQDESV (reference sequence). CDR3 length equals 16 residues. The DNA of the CDR3 is TGTGCTAGCATCTTAGCGGGTCTGGATAGGGGGTACGAGCAGTACTTC. Translation: CASILAGLDRGYEQYF.

The chain joins TRBV11-1 to TRBJ2-1; no reliable D call. This CDR3 has 14 residues. Germline loops: CDR1 SGHAT, CDR2 FQDESV (reference sequence). Trimming took off 2 bases at V and 3 bases at J, with 8 bases between the two ends. The CDR3 loop reads CASSLPFLYNEQFF. For the CDR3, the DNA is TGTGCCAGCAGCTTACCCTTTCTCTACAATGAGCAGTTCTTC.

This clonotype was seen a single time. V gene TRBV20-1 combines with J gene TRBJ2-1; TRBD1 is a possible D gene (6 bases). With 7 bases removed from V and 3 bases from J, the gap between germline ends came to 16 bases. The CDR3 contains 14 residues. Germline values: CDR1 DFQATT, CDR2 SNEGSKA (reference sequence). The CDR3 DNA is TGCAGTGGGGGGTCGGACAGAAGCTACAATGAGCAGTTCTTC. Protein sequence: CSGGSDRSYNEQFF.

V and J are TRBV20-1 and TRBJ1-5, with TRBD1 identical over 9 bases. CDR3 size: 15 residues. V was pared by 0 bases and J by 6 bases, with 6 bases of the junction left unmatched. Germline V gives CDR1 DFQATT, CDR2 SNEGSKA (reference sequence). The CDR3 region is CSARDQDRGFQPQHF. CDR3 in DNA: TGCAGTGCTAGAGATCAGGACAGGGGATTTCAGCCCCAGCATTTT.

Note on this clonotype: The junction and the germline gene differ at one end; a read error may be behind it. This chain connects TRBV6-2 or TRBV6-3 to TRBJ2-7; D is ambiguous. Germline CDR1 and CDR2: MNHEY and SVGEGT. The CDR3 sequence is 11 residues long. DNA for the CDR3: TGTTCCAGAAGTCACACCTACGAGCAGTACTTC. Its protein is CSRSHTYEQYF.